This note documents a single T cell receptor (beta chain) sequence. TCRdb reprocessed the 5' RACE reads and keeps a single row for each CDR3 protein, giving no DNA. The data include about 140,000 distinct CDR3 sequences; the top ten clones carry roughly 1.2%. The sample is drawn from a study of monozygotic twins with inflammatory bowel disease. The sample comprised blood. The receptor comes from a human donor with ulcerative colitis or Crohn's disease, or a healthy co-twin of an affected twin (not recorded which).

Here the CDR3 reads CASSLRTSGSADTQYF. J is TRBJ2-3 and V is TRBV18; TCRdb names TRBD2, which stays unverified in the absence of DNA. The CDR3 has 16 amino acids. Germline CDR1 is KGHSH and CDR2 is LQKENI.